A single sample is the source of the 29 T cell receptor beta chains below, sequenced in a study of shared clonotypes between healthy human individuals (dated by TCRdb to the early 2020s). Libraries were constructed by the immunoSEQ multiplex PCR assay. Sourced from immuneACCESS, this table was stored by TCRdb with only in-frame sequences that have V and J called. A share of the clones is absent; for the studies checked, an unresolved V gene accounts for under half, and the remainder has no known explanation. The sample table contains about 670,000 clones; only one count was recorded for 60% to 80% of them. The ten largest account for less than 2% of the sample. The material sequenced was memory CD4+ T cells sorted from blood. What the cell subset or site label conveys for this sample: CD45RA-negative fraction. These receptors were obtained from a woman in her 30s in good health.

The CDR3 loop reads CASSTRDALGVYEQYF. The CDR3, as DNA: TGTGCCAGCAGCACCCGGGACGCCCTTGGTGTATACGAGCAGTACTTC. The chain employs TRBV5-4 and TRBJ2-7; either TRBD1 or TRBD2 may supply D (5 bases each). V was pared by 4 bases and J by 4 bases, with 21 bases between. Germline-derived CDR1 and CDR2 are SGHNT and YYREEE (reference sequence). The CDR3 has 16 residues.

The chain recombines TRBV27 with TRBJ1-2; 7 bases fit TRBD1. Per germline, CDR1 MNHEY and CDR2 SMNVEV (reference sequence). The CDR3 is 14 amino acids. The junction had 10 bases not matched to a gene; V was cut back by 8 bases and J by 4 bases. Here the CDR3 DNA reads TGTGCCAGCCGAATGACAGGGACCAGCTATGGCTACACCTTC. Residues: CASRMTGTSYGYTF.

This rearrangement joins TRBV2 to TRBJ2-3, with D perhaps matching TRBD1 (5 bases). Trimming removed 7 bases from V and 5 bases from J, with 13 bases in between. CDR1 is SNHLY and CDR2 is FYNNEI in the germline V gene. The CDR3 contains 13 residues. The CDR3 sequence: CASMGGAKDTQYF. CDR3 DNA: TGTGCCAGCATGGGTGGGGCGAAAGATACGCAGTATTTT.

This sequence joins TRBV19 and TRBJ1-1, with no clear D. Germline V gene data show CDR1 as LNHDA and CDR2 as SQIVND (reference sequence). The CDR3 spans 14 residues. The V and J ends lost 5 bases and 7 bases respectively, with 17 bases between them. This CDR3 reads CASSPPDQTREAFF. The CDR3 DNA reads as TGTGCCAGTAGTCCTCCGGACCAAACCCGTGAAGCTTTCTTT.

This clone was detected a few times. The same CDR3 arises from other DNA sequences in this sample as well. The rearrangement links TRBV28 to TRBJ1-2; D might be TRBD1 (6 bases). The CDR3 consists of 12 residues. The V gene's germline CDR1 is MDHEN and CDR2 SYDVKM. V lost 3 bases and J lost 4, with 6 bases in between. The CDR3 bases are TGTGCCAGCAGTTTGGACAGCTATGGCTACACCTTC. Encoded protein: CASSLDSYGYTF.

This chain joins TRBV7-2 and TRBJ2-7; the D gene could be TRBD1 or TRBD2 (5 bases each). Trimming shortened V by 4 bases and J by 2 bases, and 12 bases separated the two germline ends. The germline CDR1 and CDR2 sequences are SGHTA and FQGNSA. The CDR3 totals 14 residues. The CDR3 region is CASSSGTVAYEQYF. The DNA for the CDR3 is TGTGCCAGCAGCTCGGGGACGGTGGCCTACGAGCAGTACTTC.

This clone turned up a few times. The rearrangement joins TRBV30 to TRBJ1-2; D gene unclear. V lost 3 bases to trimming and J lost 5 bases, with 13 bases between them. Germline CDR1 reads GTSNPN; CDR2 reads SVGIG (reference sequence). The CDR3 consists of 13 residues. The CDR3 bases are TGTGCCTGGAGACAGACCGCCTCGTATGGCTACACCTTC. Residues: CAWRQTASYGYTF.

The chain employs TRBV27 and TRBJ1-1; D unclear. The CDR3 runs to 14 residues. Germline V CDR1 and CDR2: MNHEY, SMNVEV (reference sequence). V was trimmed by 0 bases and J by 7 bases, leaving 12 bases between them. CDR3 loop: CASSLSMLGVEAFF. The CDR3 DNA reads TGTGCCAGCAGTTTATCGATGCTAGGCGTTGAAGCTTTCTTT.

This chain uses TRBV5-1 with TRBJ2-7; the match to TRBD2 covers 14 bases. This CDR3 has 18 residues. Germline V gene sequence: CDR1 SGHRS, CDR2 YFSETQ. With 4 bases clipped from V and 5 bases from J, the junction kept 14 bases outside the gene matches. The CDR3 loop reads CASSPGLAGGSSFHEQYF. The CDR3 bases are TGCGCCAGCAGCCCAGGACTAGCGGGAGGTTCAAGTTTCCACGAGCAGTACTTC.

The chain combines TRBV2 with TRBJ2-7; D call uncertain. The germline V and J ends were trimmed by 2 bases and 5 bases, with 16 bases remaining between them. From germline, CDR1 is SNHLY and CDR2 FYNNEI. This CDR3 region has 15 residues. CDR3 in amino acids: CASSEQALLFHEQYF. In DNA, the CDR3 is TGTGCCAGCAGTGAACAAGCACTTCTTTTCCACGAGCAGTACTTC.

This clone was found once. At the DNA level, this CDR3 is encoded by other sequences in the same sample as well. The chain combines TRBV5-1 with TRBJ2-7, with TRBD1 identical over 7 bases. V lost 4 bases and J lost 0; bases outside the gene matches: 7. Per the germline V gene, CDR1 is SGHRS and CDR2 is YFSETQ. This CDR3 has 15 residues. This CDR3 reads CASSPGDRDSYEQYF. CDR3 coding DNA: TGCGCCAGCAGCCCAGGCGACAGGGACTCCTACGAGCAGTACTTC. The whole variable domain, remainder taken from reference TRBV5-1 and TRBJ2-7, is KAGVTQTPRYLIKTRGQQVTLSCSPISGHRSVSWYQQTPGQGLQFLFEYFSETQRNKGNFPGRFSGRQFSNSRSEMNVSTLELGDSALYLCASSPGDRDSYEQYFGPGTRLTVT.

The chain carries TRBV6-1 and TRBJ1-1, with D tentatively TRBD1 (5 bases). V was pared by 7 bases and J by 1 base, with 13 bases between. Germline-derived CDR1 and CDR2 are MNHNS and SASEGT. The CDR3 is 14 residues long. DNA of the CDR3: TGTGCCAGCACCTCGGGGCAAGGGAACACTGAAGCTTTCTTT. Its protein product is CASTSGQGNTEAFF.

The chain is built from TRBV28 and TRBJ1-3; the D gene is possibly TRBD1 (6 bases). CDR1 is MDHEN, CDR2 SYDVKM, per germline. Trimming shortened V by 5 bases and J by 0 bases, and 11 bases separated the two germline ends. The CDR3 is 15 residues long. The CDR3 protein is CASSAGQLSGNTIYF. In DNA, the CDR3 is TGTGCCAGCAGTGCCGGACAGCTCTCTGGAAACACCATATATTTT.

The chain is built from TRBV18 and TRBJ2-7; TRBD2 aligns across 11 bases. Germline loops: CDR1 KGHSH, CDR2 LQKENI. V lost 5 bases to trimming and J lost 4 bases; unmatched junction nucleotides: 10. The CDR3 runs 16 residues. The CDR3 DNA is TGTGCCAGCTCAGGTTCACTAGCGGGAGCCATGTACGAGCAGTACTTC. As protein: CASSGSLAGAMYEQYF. Using reference TRBV18 and TRBJ2-7 for the parts outside the CDR3, the full variable domain is NAGVMQNPRHLVRRRGQEARLRCSPMKGHSHVYWYRQLPEEGLKFMVYLQKENIIDESGMPKERFSAEFPKEGPSILRIQQVVRGDSAAYFCASSGSLAGAMYEQYFGPGTRLTVT.

Note on this clone: In the same sample, other DNA sequences code for this CDR3. This rearrangement joins TRBV11-3 to TRBJ2-3, with 11 bases aligning to TRBD2. The CDR3 has 16 amino acids. Trimming at V came to 6 bases and at J to 2 bases, leaving 7 bases not matched to a gene. Germline CDR1 and CDR2: SGHNT and YENEEA. This chain's CDR3 is CASSSGTSGSTDTQYF. The CDR3 DNA follows: TGTGCCAGCAGTTCCGGGACTAGCGGCTCCACAGATACGCAGTATTTT.

The V call is TRBV5-4, the J call TRBJ2-4, with TRBD1 matching over 7 bases. Germline CDR1 is SGHNT and CDR2 is YYREEE (reference sequence). The CDR3 extends over 15 amino acids. Unmatched junction bases numbered 7, after V lost 3 bases and J lost 4 bases. The CDR3 here is CASSSGRQGKNIQYF. CDR3 coding DNA: TGTGCCAGCAGCTCCGGAAGACAGGGAAAAAACATTCAGTACTTC.

This chain links TRBV6-5 with TRBJ2-1; TRBD2 matches at 8 bases. The CDR3 has 16 residues. Germline lookup yields CDR1 MNHEY and CDR2 SVGAGI. The J segment lost 4 bases and the V segment lost 2 bases, leaving 7 bases of the junction unmatched. CDR3 coding DNA: TGTGCCAGCAGTTACCGTGGACTAGCAGATTACAATGAGCAGTTCTTC. Its translation: CASSYRGLADYNEQFF.

The chain is built from TRBV2 and TRBJ1-1; tentatively, D is TRBD1 (6 bases). The CDR3 is 14 residues long. V was trimmed by 1 base and J by 4 bases, leaving 10 bases between them. Germline V gene lookup returns CDR1 SNHLY and CDR2 FYNNEI. CDR3 bases: TGTGCCAGCAGTGAAGGGGGAGGGGGCACTGAAGCTTTCTTT. It yields the protein CASSEGGGGTEAFF.

The V call is TRBV4-2, the J call TRBJ1-4; 7 nucleotides align to TRBD1. V shed 0 bases and J 8 bases; nucleotides not matched to a gene: 6. There are 15 residues in the CDR3. Germline CDR1 and CDR2: LGHNA and YNFKEQ. The CDR3: CASSQDRQGREKLFF. CDR3 coding DNA: TGTGCCAGCAGCCAAGATAGACAGGGCCGGGAAAAACTGTTTTTT.

This chain connects TRBV19 to TRBJ1-5; TRBD1 might be the D (6 bases). The CDR3 sequence is 15 residues long. Trimming took 3 bases from V and 5 from J, leaving 14 bases between them. CDR1 is LNHDA, CDR2 SQIVND, per germline (reference sequence). CDR3 DNA: TGTGCCAGTAGTATCACAGGGAATCTAGATCAGCCCCAGCATTTT. Amino acid sequence: CASSITGNLDQPQHF.

V and J are TRBV9 and TRBJ2-7; TRBD1 is a possible D gene (5 bases). V was cut by 0 bases and J by 3 bases, with 16 bases left in between. CDR1 and CDR2 from the germline V gene are SGDLS and YYNGEE. This CDR3 has 16 residues. CDR3 nucleotide sequence: TGTGCCAGCAGCGTAGCTAAAGGGGCCACCATCTACGAGCAGTACTTC. Its translation: CASSVAKGATIYEQYF.

This sequence joins TRBV7-2 and TRBJ2-5; D unclear. Germline V gives CDR1 SGHTA, CDR2 FQGNSA. CDR3 length: 14 residues. V lost 3 bases and J 4 bases, leaving 12 bases between the germline ends. The CDR3 sequence is CASSLRPPGETQYF. The CDR3 coding sequence is TGTGCCAGCAGCTTGAGGCCCCCGGGAGAGACCCAGTACTTC.

This clone has only a few counts. Other nucleotide sequences from this sample produce the same CDR3. The chain recombines TRBV28 with TRBJ2-2, with 9 bases aligning to TRBD1. V dropped 5 bases and J dropped 6; count of bases not matched to a gene: 4. The CDR3 has 14 amino acids. Per germline, CDR1 MDHEN and CDR2 SYDVKM. The CDR3, as DNA: TGTGCCAGCAGTCGCCGACAGGGGGCCGGGGAGCTGTTTTTT. Amino acid sequence: CASSRRQGAGELFF. The complete variable domain, with remaining parts taken from reference TRBV28 and TRBJ2-2, reads DVKVTQSSRYLVKRTGEKVFLECVQDMDHENMFWYRQDPGLGLRLIYFSYDVKMKEKGDIPEGYSVSREKKERFSLILESASTNQTSMYLCASSRRQGAGELFFGEGSRLTVL.

The chain combines TRBV19 with TRBJ2-7, with a tentative D call TRBD1 (5 bases). The CDR3 has 11 residues. CDR1 and CDR2 from the germline V gene are LNHDA and SQIVND (reference sequence). V gave up 7 bases and J gave up 3 bases, with 7 bases separating them. DNA of the CDR3: TGTGCCAGTATGCAGGGCTACGAGCAGTACTTC. This sequence encodes CASMQGYEQYF.

The chain combines TRBV14 with TRBJ2-1; 9 bases align to TRBD1. V lost 4 bases, J lost 7 bases, and 11 bases stayed unmatched. The CDR3 totals 16 residues. The germline CDR1 and CDR2 sequences are SGHDN and FVKESK. The CDR3: CASSPRAGQGGNEQFF. CDR3 nucleotides: TGTGCCAGCAGCCCCAGGGCGGGACAGGGAGGAAATGAGCAGTTCTTC.

The chain recombines TRBV25-1 with TRBJ2-7; the match to TRBD2 covers 7 bases. CDR1 is MGHDK, CDR2 SYGVNS, per germline. The V and J ends lost 6 bases and 4 bases, in that order; junction bases with no gene match: 12. This CDR3 region has 15 residues. In DNA form, the CDR3 reads TGTGCCAGCAGACCCAAAGCGGGAAAGAGGTACGAGCAGTACTTC. Translating gives CASRPKAGKRYEQYF.

The rearrangement links TRBV30 to TRBJ1-4, with a weak D call TRBD1 (6 bases). Germline V gene data show CDR1 as GTSNPN and CDR2 as SVGIG (reference sequence). Trimming stripped 2 bases from V and 12 bases from J, with 13 bases between. The CDR3 has 12 residues. The DNA of the CDR3 is TGTGCCTGGAGTAGACAGGCGGGGGAACTGTTTTTT. Translated: CAWSRQAGELFF.

This sequence joins TRBV19 and TRBJ1-4, with TRBD1 matching over 7 bases. The CDR3 is 16 amino acids. J was trimmed by 5 bases and V by 1 base; bases with no gene match: 7. The V gene's germline CDR1 is LNHDA and CDR2 SQIVND (reference sequence). CDR3 nucleotides: TGTGCCAGTAGTATAGCTTTGACAGGGCGGAATGAAAAACTGTTTTTT. It codes for CASSIALTGRNEKLFF.

In regard to this clone: One end of the junction varies from germline; a read error may be responsible. The rearrangement joins TRBV28 to TRBJ1-5; D uncertain. The CDR3 has 11 amino acids. CDR1 MDHEN and CDR2 SYDVKM come from the germline V gene. The CDR3 is CASSSEDRFLF. The CDR3 region has the DNA TGTGCCAGCAGTTCAGAGGACCGGTTTCTCTTT.